Below, 4 T cell receptor beta chains from the same sample are listed, as sequenced in a study of OX40 agonist ivuxolimab in advanced cancers. Preparation of the library involved the immunoSEQ multiplex PCR assay. This is the immuneACCESS table as TCRdb keeps it, with only in-frame sequences that have V and J called. A part of the clones is gone; compared with another copy, unresolved V genes explain less than half, and the rest is unexplained. The table for this sample lists 70,000 to 80,000 clones; roughly 77% of them were counted only once. Of the sample, approximately 5% is held by the ten largest clones. The sample in question was CD4+ or CD8+ T cells sorted from blood, obtained in a trial of the OX40 agonist ivuxolimab. The source of these receptors is an adult with an advanced solid tumor such as melanoma, head and neck, liver or kidney cancer.

The chain joins TRBV19 to TRBJ2-2; 8 bases map to TRBD2. The CDR3 runs 15 residues. The V segment lost 3 bases and the J segment 5 bases; nucleotides outside the gene matches: 5. In germline, CDR1 is LNHDA, CDR2 SQIVND (reference sequence). DNA of the CDR3: TGTGCCAGTAGTATCATATTAGCGGGGACCGGGGAGCTGTTTTTT. Amino acid sequence: CASSIILAGTGELFF.

Regarding this clone: At one end the junction does not follow the germline gene, possibly because of a read error. CDR3 region: CASSLGGSGVTDTQYF. CDR3 nucleotides: TGTGCTAGCAGCTTAGGAGGGTCGGGGGTGACAGATACGCAGTATTTT. This rearrangement joins TRBV7-7 to TRBJ2-3, with a possible D match to TRBD2 (6 bases). The CDR3 contains 16 residues. Per the germline V gene, CDR1 is SSHAT and CDR2 is FNYEAQ (reference sequence).

The table lists this clone with a count of one. This chain links TRBV5-4 with TRBJ2-7; D is perhaps TRBD1 (5 bases). The CDR3 totals 15 residues. With 0 bases removed from V and 0 bases from J, the gap between germline ends came to 10 bases. Germline V gene data show CDR1 as SGHNT and CDR2 as YYREEE (reference sequence). The CDR3 bases are TGTGCCAGCAGCTTGGGGTGGGGCGGCTCCTACGAGCAGTACTTC. This gives the protein CASSLGWGGSYEQYF.

This chain joins TRBV11-1 and TRBJ2-3, with TRBD2 matching 9 bases. This CDR3 spans 16 amino acids. J gave up 6 bases and V 6 bases, and 13 bases lay outside the gene matches. Per the germline V gene, CDR1 is SGHAT and CDR2 is FQDESV (reference sequence). CDR3 DNA: TGTGCCAGCAGGAGAGGTTTGGCTAGCGGGGATGATACGCAGTATTTT. Translation: CASRRGLASGDDTQYF.